This T cell receptor beta chain was found in a study of metastatic and nonmetastatic thyroid tumors. Overall study: Both malignant and benign thyroid patients supplied peripheral blood and tumor or nodule tissue samples, across which the repertoires of these patients were then compared. Study findings and constraints: When malignant thyroid tumors were compared with benign nodules, TCR beta diversity was reportedly significantly higher in the malignant tumors. This held in both blood and tumor samples.

Remarks on this clone: Its matching antigen is unknown. Compared with germline, one end of the junction differs, possibly owing to a read error.

Every patient was untreated before thyroid surgery. The CDR3 has 16 amino acids. Germline V lookup: CDR1 LGHDT, CDR2 YNNKEL (reference sequence). Per the study methods: Built for papillary thyroid cancer, a distant-metastasis classifier drew on CDR3 differences across clinicopathological groups. TCRdb re-called the PCR reads via MiXCR. TCRdb, not the original authors, processed these V and J calls. The repertoire consists of tens of thousands of clones, with under 25% occurring once and the leading ten covering 13%. V gene TRBV3-1 combines with J gene TRBJ1-2; D may be TRBD1 (5 bases). This sequence originates from a male donor with papillary thyroid cancer or a benign thyroid nodule (not recorded which). Some clones in this sample may be carry-over from other donors' samples. The sequencing sample was made of blood. DNA for the CDR3: TGTGACAGCAGCCGAAGGGGAGCGGGGCGTGACTATGGCTACACCTTC. This sequence encodes CDSSRRGAGRDYGYTF.